The 25 T cell receptor beta chains presented below share a single source sample, sequenced in a study of T cells in Graves' hyperthyroidism and ophthalmopathy (dated by TCRdb to about 2019). To prepare the library, multiplex PCR was applied. Sequenced using an Illumina HiSeq 2000. The TCR beta CDR3 regions were amplified from the RNA transcripts. The TCR CDR3 was subjected to a first round of RT-PCR using the HTBI primer set and the Qiagen OneStep RT-PCR kit. TCRdb redid the processing of the public reads, applying fastp at Q25 and MiXCR, and retained in-frame beta chains. When rows share a CDR3 protein, they turn into one entry using the most common DNA and genes. The sample records some 270,000 distinct CDR3 sequences, roughly 15% of which are singletons. Roughly 7.7% of the sample is in the top ten clones. The sample comprised blood. The receptors come from a woman aged 40 to 50 with Graves' hyperthyroidism.

This chain joins TRBV10-1 and TRBJ1-5; a possible D gene is TRBD1 (5 bases). Germline V gene lookup returns CDR1 WNHNN and CDR2 SYGVQD (reference sequence). This CDR3 has 13 residues. V lost 10 bases, J lost 5 bases, and 15 bases lay in between. CDR3 sequence (DNA): TGCGCCACTCCCGGGGCAATTCATCAGCCCCAGCATTTT. This codes for CATPGAIHQPQHF.

The rearrangement joins TRBV5-4 to TRBJ1-2, with D possibly being TRBD1 (6 bases). With 5 bases removed from V and 2 bases from J, the gap between germline ends came to 10 bases. The CDR3 has 13 residues. CDR1 is SGHNT, CDR2 YYREEE, per germline (reference sequence). The CDR3 bases are TGTGCCAGCAGTTACAGGGAAAACTATGGCTACACCTTC. It is translated as CASSYRENYGYTF.

The sample holds many counts of this clonotype. The chain is built from TRBV19 and TRBJ1-1; 8 nucleotides align to TRBD1. The V segment lost 5 bases and the J segment 1 base; nucleotides outside the gene matches: 6. Germline values: CDR1 LNHDA, CDR2 SQIVND (reference sequence). CDR3 size: 15 residues. CDR3 sequence (DNA): TGTGCCAGTAGTGCAACAGGGGGGACGAACACTGAAGCTTTCTTT. Its translation: CASSATGGTNTEAFF.

The gene calls are TRBV29-1 and TRBJ2-3; TRBD1 or TRBD2 may be the D gene (7 bases each). The CDR3 runs to 18 residues. Germline V gene lookup returns CDR1 SQVTM and CDR2 ANQGSEA. V dropped 1 base and J dropped 2 bases, with 22 bases sitting between them. The CDR3 DNA is TGCAGCGTTGAAGGAGGGGGGGGACAGAGAAAACTCACAGATACGCAGTATTTT. Translated, it gives CSVEGGGGQRKLTDTQYF.

This clonotype was seen at least ten times. This chain connects TRBV3-1 to TRBJ1-2, with D unresolved. The CDR3 is made up of 13 amino acids. Germline-derived CDR1 and CDR2 are LGHDT and YNNKEL (reference sequence). The V and J ends lost 5 bases and 4 bases respectively, with 11 bases between them. The CDR3 sequence is CASSEGRLYGYTF. DNA for the CDR3: TGTGCCAGCAGCGAAGGACGGCTCTATGGCTACACCTTC. Full variable domain (rest looked up from reference TRBV3-1 and TRBJ1-2): DTAVSQTPKYLVTQMGNDKSIKCEQNLGHDTMYWYKQDSKKFLKIMFSYNNKELIINETVPNRFSPKSPDKAHLNLHINSLELGDSAVYFCASSEGRLYGYTFGSGTRLTVV.

This clonotype was counted ten times or more. This chain links TRBV12-3 or TRBV12-4 with TRBJ2-2, with TRBD1 as a possible D gene (5 bases). The CDR3 consists of 14 residues. V lost 8 bases and J 0 bases, leaving 10 bases between the germline ends. The DNA for the CDR3 is TGTGCCAGCCAGTCCAGGGCGAACACCGGGGAGCTGTTTTTT. This encodes CASQSRANTGELFF.

The rearrangement joins TRBV4-2 to TRBJ1-4; perhaps TRBD1 as D (6 bases). Germline assignment: CDR1 LGHNA and CDR2 YNFKEQ. Trimming took 8 bases from V and 11 from J, leaving 15 bases between them. CDR3 length: 12 residues. DNA of the CDR3: TGTGCCAGCGGACGGACAGCCGAGAAACTGTTTTTT. Translating gives CASGRTAEKLFF.

CDR3 loop: CSARGTGMYQPQHF. Written as DNA, the CDR3 is TGCAGTGCCCGAGGGACAGGGATGTATCAGCCCCAGCATTTT. The chain is built from TRBV20-1 and TRBJ1-5; 9 positions match TRBD1. CDR1 and CDR2 (germline): DFQATT, SNEGSKA (reference sequence). This CDR3 is built from 14 residues. V dropped 6 bases and J dropped 5; count of bases not matched to a gene: 8.

This clonotype was observed at least ten times. This sequence joins TRBV27 and TRBJ2-7, with D perhaps assigned TRBD1 or TRBD2 (5 bases each). CDR3 size: 13 residues. Trimming took 8 bases from V and 2 from J, leaving 13 bases between them. Germline-derived CDR1 and CDR2 are MNHEY and SMNVEV (reference sequence). The CDR3 DNA sequence: TGTGCCAGCTCCGGGACGCTCACCTACGAGCAGTACTTC. Amino acids: CASSGTLTYEQYF.

With regard to this clonotype: A much larger clone sits a single nucleotide away, making a read error possible. CDR3: CSVEIGLRNNEQFF. CDR3 nucleotides: TGCAGCGTTGAGATCGGGTTGAGGAACAATGAGCAGTTCTTC. The rearrangement links TRBV29-1 to TRBJ2-1; D remains ambiguous. Germline values: CDR1 SQVTM, CDR2 ANQGSEA. V was clipped by 3 bases and J by 5 bases, with 14 bases between them. CDR3 length equals 14 residues.

This clonotype was picked up a small number of times. This chain uses TRBV10-3 with TRBJ1-5, with D possibly TRBD1 on 5 matching bases. V was trimmed by 9 bases and J by 7 bases, leaving 13 bases between them. Germline assignment: CDR1 ENHRY and CDR2 SYGVKD. The CDR3 is 12 residues long. Here the CDR3 reads CAMGGGGQPQHF. The CDR3 nucleotides read TGTGCCATGGGGGGGGGGGGACAGCCCCAGCATTTT.

In its sample, this clonotype was seen a few times. In DNA form, the CDR3 reads TGCGCCAGCAGTCAAAGAGGGTCTGGAAACACCATATATTTT. Protein sequence: CASSQRGSGNTIYF. This chain connects TRBV5-1 to TRBJ1-3; no definite D call. The CDR3 is made up of 14 amino acids. V was trimmed by 5 bases and J by 1 base, leaving 10 bases between them. Germline V CDR1 and CDR2: SGHRS, YFSETQ.

This clonotype was counted many times. This chain links TRBV15 with TRBJ1-5; TRBD1 matches at 8 bases. Germline CDR1 reads LNHNV; CDR2 reads YYDKDF (reference sequence). This CDR3 is built from 17 residues. V shed 0 bases, J shed 2 bases, and the junction held 6 bases outside the gene matches. This chain's CDR3 is CATSRDPTGEGNQPQHF. The DNA of the CDR3 is TGTGCCACCAGCAGAGATCCGACAGGGGAGGGCAATCAGCCCCAGCATTTT.

This clonotype has at least ten counts. The rearrangement joins TRBV3-1 to TRBJ2-7; TRBD2 is a possible D gene (7 bases). Trimming removed 5 bases at V and 4 bases at J, with 18 bases between. The CDR3 length is 15 residues. The germline CDR1 and CDR2 sequences are LGHDT and YNNKEL (reference sequence). The CDR3 DNA sequence: TGTGCCAGCAGCTTCCCAGGGGAGGGCCGGTACGAGCAGTACTTC. Translating it yields CASSFPGEGRYEQYF.

The gene calls are TRBV28 and TRBJ2-7; 9 bases agree with TRBD1. This CDR3 has 16 amino acids. Germline values: CDR1 MDHEN, CDR2 SYDVKM. With 5 bases clipped from V and 0 bases from J, the junction kept 8 bases outside the gene matches. CDR3: CASSLPGQGASYEQYF. CDR3 nucleotides: TGTGCCAGCAGTCTTCCGGGACAGGGAGCCTCCTACGAGCAGTACTTC.

The count of this clonotype is one. Germline and junction disagree at one end, which may indicate a read error. The genes are TRBV19 and TRBJ2-1; no clear D. The CDR3 sequence is 15 residues long. The germline gives CDR1 LNHDA, CDR2 SQIVND (reference sequence). CDR3 protein: CASSIDPSSYNKQFF. CDR3 nucleotides: TGTGCCAGTAGTATAGACCCAAGCTCCTACAATAAGCAGTTCTTC.

This clonotype came up many times. The chain has TRBV28 and TRBJ2-3; no clear D gene. CDR1 MDHEN and CDR2 SYDVKM come from the germline V gene. The V end lost 3 bases, the J end lost 4 bases, and 5 bases lay between the germline ends. The CDR3 is made up of 12 amino acids. CDR3 in DNA: TGTGCCAGCAGTTTCAGGCCAGATACGCAGTATTTT. It encodes CASSFRPDTQYF.

The table lists this clonotype with a few counts. The V call is TRBV5-5, the J call TRBJ2-7, with 7 nucleotides matching TRBD1. This CDR3 has 14 amino acids. CDR1 is SGHKS, CDR2 YYEKEE, per germline (reference sequence). Trimming took 2 bases from V and 7 from J; bases not matched to a gene: 9. CDR3 in DNA: TGTGCCAGCAGCTTTGGTGGACAGGCCTGGGAGCAGTACTTC. Translating gives CASSFGGQAWEQYF.

This clonotype was seen ten or more times. This sequence joins TRBV12-3 or TRBV12-4 and TRBJ1-5, with D tentatively TRBD1 (5 bases). The CDR3 loop spans 14 amino acids. V lost 5 bases to trimming and J lost 4 bases, with 12 bases between them. The CDR3 reads CASSPGRANQPQHF. The DNA for the CDR3 is TGTGCCAGCAGTCCTGGCAGGGCGAATCAGCCCCAGCATTTT.

This clonotype was seen repeatedly, ten times or more. The chain links TRBV20-1 to TRBJ1-1, with D possibly being TRBD1 (6 bases). Germline CDR1 DFQATT, CDR2 SNEGSKA (reference sequence). V lost 3 bases and J lost 0, with 14 bases in between. This CDR3 spans 15 amino acids. The CDR3 bases are TGCAGTGCTAGCCCCGGACAGACCATGAACACTGAAGCTTTCTTT. Encoded protein: CSASPGQTMNTEAFF.

This clonotype appeared many times. A junction end diverges from the germline sequence, so it may reflect a read error. J is TRBJ1-5 and V is TRBV15, with D unclear. CDR1 is LNHNV and CDR2 is YYDKDF in the germline V gene (reference sequence). The CDR3 extends over 13 amino acids. The CDR3 DNA is TGTGCCACAAGCAGATATAGCAATCAGCCCCAGCATTTT. Translating it yields CATSRYSNQPQHF.

In this sample, this clonotype turned up a few times. The gene calls are TRBV7-8 and TRBJ2-3; 7 nucleotides line up with TRBD2. V lost 6 bases and J lost 2; bases outside the gene matches: 8. CDR1 and CDR2 from the germline V gene are SGHVS and FQNEAQ. The CDR3 spans 15 residues. CDR3 nucleotide sequence: TGTGCCAGCAGTGGGGGGGTACCCTTCACAGATACGCAGTATTTT. Its translation is CASSGGVPFTDTQYF.

Ten or more counts support this clonotype. The chain employs TRBV7-2 and TRBJ1-1; 7 bases line up with TRBD1. Per the germline V gene, CDR1 is SGHTA and CDR2 is FQGNSA. J was trimmed by 6 bases and V by 4 bases; bases with no gene match: 5. CDR3 size: 13 residues. The chain's CDR3 is CASSSQGGAEAFF. CDR3 DNA: TGTGCCAGCAGCTCTCAGGGGGGCGCTGAAGCTTTCTTT.

This clonotype appeared many times. The rearrangement links TRBV3-1 to TRBJ1-1; weak D call: TRBD1 (5 bases). The CDR3 sequence is 14 residues long. V lost 6 bases, J lost 0 bases, and 11 bases lay in between. Germline V CDR1 and CDR2: LGHDT, YNNKEL (reference sequence). The CDR3 here is CASRPRGLNTEAFF. The CDR3 region has the DNA TGTGCCAGCAGACCCCGGGGGTTGAACACTGAAGCTTTCTTT.

A word on this clonotype: A much bigger clone sits one base away, suggesting this may be a read error. This chain uses TRBV12-3 or TRBV12-4 with TRBJ2-1; 7 nucleotides agree with TRBD1. The CDR3 length is 15 residues. V dropped 8 bases and J dropped 4; count of bases not matched to a gene: 11. The CDR3 here is CASGERGQEYNEQFF. The CDR3 nucleotides read TGTGCCAGCGGCGAAAGGGGGCAGGAATACAATGAGCAGTTCTTC.